This record covers a single T cell receptor beta chain. Per the study methods: Researchers report that nucleated cell counts were estimated from reference gene primer amplification. This table comes from immunoSEQ multiplex PCR, and its TCRdb copy is limited to in-frame clones, with some not included. V, J and clone size are taken as reported in that table, and D and trimming were inferred from the DNA itself. The profile covers some 130,000 clones, with about 89% appearing a single time and about 4.5% taken by the ten largest. These data belong to a study of blood T cell repertoires in COVID-19. Study-level background: In each case, the material was cDNA or gDNA derived from T cells, B-cell-depleted T cells, or PBMCs.

Seattle enrolled patients during active infection and tracked them longitudinally. From germline, CDR1 is SGDLS and CDR2 YYNGEE. V shed 4 bases, J shed 7 bases, and the junction held 8 bases outside the gene matches. The CDR3 is 15 amino acids. What was sequenced was peripheral blood. The chain combines TRBV9 with TRBJ1-6, with 7 bases fitting TRBD1. This TCR was sampled from a man aged 55-75 years with COVID-19, enrolled during active disease. The CDR3 here is CASSLKGTENSPLHF. CDR3 sequence (DNA): TGTGCCAGCAGCCTCAAAGGGACAGAGAATTCACCCCTCCACTTT.